The 27 T cell receptor beta chains in this list originate from one sample, sequenced in a study of blood T cell repertoires in COVID-19 (dated by TCRdb to 2018 to 2020). Receptor libraries were prepared by the immunoSEQ multiplex PCR assay. Held by TCRdb, this immuneACCESS table contains in-frame sequences only and omits some clones. Under half of the omission traces to an unresolved V gene where checked; the cause of the rest is unknown. The sample records about 150,000 clones, 84% of which are singletons. Around 2.9% of the sample is taken by the ten largest. The specimen sequenced was peripheral blood. These receptors were obtained from a woman of 80 years or more with COVID-19, enrolled during active disease.

V gene TRBV6-1 combines with J gene TRBJ2-7; a weak D match, TRBD1 (7 bases). Germline V CDR1 and CDR2: MNHNS, SASEGT. This CDR3 comprises 14 residues. V shed 7 bases and J shed 5 bases, with 18 bases lying between them. The DNA for the CDR3 is TGTGCCAGCACCGGGTCCAGGGGGGAACACGAGCAGTACTTC. Encoded protein: CASTGSRGEHEQYF.

This chain links TRBV30 with TRBJ2-7; D perhaps matches TRBD2 (5 bases). Trimming cost V 0 bases and J 3 bases, with 12 bases left between them. The CDR3 has 14 residues. Germline V gene data show CDR1 as GTSNPN and CDR2 as SVGIG (reference sequence). The CDR3 nucleotides are TGTGCCTGGAGTGTAGGAGGAGCCGGCTACGAGCAGTACTTC. It yields the protein CAWSVGGAGYEQYF. Using reference TRBV30 and TRBJ2-7 for the parts outside the CDR3, the full variable domain is SQTIHQWPATLVQPVGSPLSLECTVEGTSNPNLYWYRQAAGRGLQLLFYSVGIGQISSEVPQNLSASRPQDRQFILSSKKLLLSDSGFYLCAWSVGGAGYEQYFGPGTRLTVT.

This chain links TRBV6-2 or TRBV6-3 with TRBJ2-5, with 8 bases fitting TRBD1. CDR3 length equals 15 residues. V shed 4 bases, J shed 4 bases, and the junction held 8 bases outside the gene matches. Germline CDR1 MNHEY, CDR2 SVGEGT. CDR3 loop: CASSSRQGLGETQYF. CDR3 nucleotides: TGTGCCAGCAGTTCGCGACAGGGGTTGGGAGAGACCCAGTACTTC.

This chain links TRBV6-4 with TRBJ1-1, with D uncertain. V was shortened by 5 bases and J by 4 bases, with 11 bases between the two germline ends. The CDR3 is 13 amino acids. From germline, CDR1 is MRHNA and CDR2 SNTAGT. In DNA, the CDR3 is TGTGCCAGCAGTCCTGACGAGGGCACTGAAGCTTTCTTT. Translation gives CASSPDEGTEAFF.

The rearrangement links TRBV10-3 to TRBJ2-7; maybe TRBD1 (5 bases). This CDR3 is 13 amino acids long. With 6 bases removed from V and 1 base from J, the gap between germline ends came to 10 bases. CDR1 and CDR2 from the germline V gene are ENHRY and SYGVKD. CDR3 sequence reads: CAIRSTASYEQYF. The CDR3 DNA reads as TGTGCCATCAGGTCGACAGCTTCCTACGAGCAGTACTTC.

The V gene is TRBV5-1, the J gene TRBJ2-7, with 7 positions matching TRBD1. In germline, CDR1 is SGHRS, CDR2 YFSETQ. The trim removed 0 bases at V and 3 bases at J, leaving 6 bases unmatched. The CDR3 spans 15 residues. The CDR3 nucleotides are TGCGCCAGCAGCTTGGCCGGGACAGTTAACTACGAGCAGTACTTC. The encoded protein is CASSLAGTVNYEQYF.

The chain links TRBV9 to TRBJ2-5; 7 nucleotides agree with TRBD1. V was pared by 2 bases and J by 7 bases, with 11 bases of the junction left unmatched. CDR1 is SGDLS and CDR2 is YYNGEE in the germline V gene. The CDR3 runs 15 residues. The CDR3 loop reads CASSVTGTVYGTQYF. The CDR3 DNA follows: TGTGCCAGCAGCGTGACCGGGACAGTCTATGGGACCCAGTACTTC.

The chain is built from TRBV10-2 and TRBJ2-7; D is ambiguous. Germline V gene data show CDR1 as WSHSY and CDR2 as SAAADI. Trimming stripped 4 bases from V and 0 bases from J, with 10 bases between. The CDR3 loop spans 14 amino acids. In nucleotides, the CDR3 is TGCGCCAGCAGTGGGCAGGTCCCCTCCTACGAGCAGTACTTC. It encodes CASSGQVPSYEQYF.

V gene TRBV5-4 combines with J gene TRBJ2-2; 10 nucleotides align to TRBD2. The CDR3 is made up of 16 amino acids. Germline V gives CDR1 SGHNT, CDR2 YYREEE (reference sequence). Unmatched junction bases numbered 6, after V lost 4 bases and J lost 3 bases. As DNA, the CDR3 is TGTGCCAGCAGCCGCGTCGGACTAGCGGACACCGGGGAGCTGTTTTTT. This sequence encodes CASSRVGLADTGELFF.

J is TRBJ2-3 and V is TRBV9; TRBD1 might be the D (5 bases). Germline assignment: CDR1 SGDLS and CDR2 YYNGEE. CDR3 length: 16 residues. Deletions cut 5 bases from V and 5 bases from J, with 21 bases between. CDR3 loop: CASRSMLGVQGDTQYF. As DNA, the CDR3 is TGTGCCAGCAGATCAATGCTCGGAGTTCAGGGAGATACGCAGTATTTT.

The J gene is TRBJ1-1, the V gene TRBV19, with 9 positions matching TRBD1. V shed 5 bases and J 5 bases; nucleotides not matched to a gene: 3. Germline CDR1 LNHDA, CDR2 SQIVND (reference sequence). The length of the CDR3 is 13 residues. The CDR3: CASSLDRGTEAFF. CDR3 DNA: TGTGCCAGTAGTTTGGACAGGGGAACTGAAGCTTTCTTT.

V and J are TRBV7-6 and TRBJ2-3; the match to TRBD2 covers 12 bases. Germline CDR1 is SGHVS and CDR2 is FNYEAQ. V dropped 1 base and J dropped 2; count of bases not matched to a gene: 4. The CDR3 runs to 17 residues. CDR3 protein: CASSLVGLAGTTDTQYF. CDR3 nucleotides: TGTGCCAGCAGCTTAGTAGGACTAGCGGGGACCACAGATACGCAGTATTTT.

The chain uses TRBV7-2 and TRBJ2-1, with 9 nucleotides matching TRBD2. The CDR3 covers 16 residues. After removal of 4 bases from V and 7 bases from J, the junction contained 11 bases not matched to a gene. From germline, CDR1 is SGHTA and CDR2 FQGNSA. CDR3 sequence: CASSYSVIAGVNEQFF. In nucleotides, the CDR3 is TGTGCCAGCAGCTACTCGGTGATAGCGGGGGTGAATGAGCAGTTCTTC.

V usage is TRBV7-9 and J usage is TRBJ1-1, with a weak D call TRBD1 (5 bases). Germline assignment: CDR1 SEHNR and CDR2 FQNEAQ (reference sequence). This CDR3 region has 13 residues. Trimming took off 4 bases at V and 5 bases at J, with 11 bases between the two ends. CDR3 sequence: CASSYSGGTEAFF. The CDR3 DNA follows: TGTGCCAGCAGCTACTCCGGGGGTACTGAAGCTTTCTTT.

The rearrangement joins TRBV7-7 to TRBJ2-7, with TRBD1 matching 8 bases. This CDR3 comprises 15 residues. Per the germline V gene, CDR1 is SSHAT and CDR2 is FNYEAQ (reference sequence). Trimming at V came to 5 bases and at J to 6 bases, leaving 12 bases not matched to a gene. As DNA, the CDR3 is TGTGCCAGCAGCCCTCAAAGACAGGGGTTGTCCGAGCAGTACTTC. Translation gives CASSPQRQGLSEQYF.

This clone was observed a few times. The J gene is TRBJ1-2, the V gene TRBV19; D is ambiguous. This CDR3 has 12 amino acids. V dropped 4 bases and J dropped 2 bases, with 5 bases sitting between them. Per the germline V gene, CDR1 is LNHDA and CDR2 is SQIVND (reference sequence). The CDR3 nucleotides read TGTGCCAGTAGTAGGCGGAACTATGGCTACACCTTC. This gives the protein CASSRRNYGYTF.

This chain links TRBV15 with TRBJ2-1, with TRBD2 matching 7 bases. The CDR3 spans 17 residues. Trimming removed 0 bases from V and 0 bases from J; junction bases left unmatched: 5. Germline V lookup: CDR1 LNHNV, CDR2 YYDKDF (reference sequence). The CDR3 is CATSRDRGGGSYNEQFF. DNA of the CDR3: TGTGCCACCAGCAGAGATCGGGGCGGGGGCTCCTACAATGAGCAGTTCTTC.

This clone was observed once. The rearrangement links TRBV5-4 to TRBJ2-5; D is perhaps TRBD2 (6 bases). V lost 4 bases, J lost 4 bases, and 11 bases lay in between. Germline V gene lookup returns CDR1 SGHNT and CDR2 YYREEE (reference sequence). The CDR3 loop spans 13 amino acids. CDR3 sequence (DNA): TGTGCCAGCAGCCAAACTAGCAGAGAGACCCAGTACTTC. Translation: CASSQTSRETQYF.

The rearrangement joins TRBV28 to TRBJ1-2; D is undetermined. In germline, CDR1 is MDHEN, CDR2 SYDVKM. The ends were cut back, 2 bases at V and 4 bases at J, with 8 bases in the middle. The length of the CDR3 is 13 residues. CDR3 bases: TGTGCCAGCAGTTTAAGCAGGCGCTATGGCTACACCTTC. Protein: CASSLSRRYGYTF.

The chain is built from TRBV5-4 and TRBJ2-2; D possibly corresponds to TRBD1 (7 bases). The CDR3 runs to 18 residues. Trimming took 5 bases from V and 0 from J, leaving 20 bases between them. Germline loops: CDR1 SGHNT, CDR2 YYREEE (reference sequence). In DNA form, the CDR3 reads TGTGCCAGCAGGCGGGACAGCCGGATTTACGCGAACACCGGGGAGCTGTTTTTT. This sequence encodes CASRRDSRIYANTGELFF.

The chain has TRBV5-1 and TRBJ2-7; TRBD1 matches 8 bases. The V and J ends lost 4 bases and 3 bases, in that order; junction bases with no gene match: 9. Germline V gives CDR1 SGHRS, CDR2 YFSETQ. The CDR3 spans 15 residues. The chain's CDR3 is CASSPGTGGIYEQYF. CDR3 nucleotide sequence: TGCGCCAGCAGCCCCGGGACAGGAGGGATCTACGAGCAGTACTTC. Filled out from reference TRBV5-1 and TRBJ2-7, the complete variable domain reads KAGVTQTPRYLIKTRGQQVTLSCSPISGHRSVSWYQQTPGQGLQFLFEYFSETQRNKGNFPGRFSGRQFSNSRSEMNVSTLELGDSALYLCASSPGTGGIYEQYFGPGTRLTVT.

The chain recombines TRBV7-3 with TRBJ2-5; TRBD2 matches at 10 bases. The CDR3 totals 15 residues. Trimming at V came to 2 bases and at J to 3 bases, leaving 3 bases not matched to a gene. The germline V gene has CDR1 SGHTA and CDR2 FQGTGA. CDR3 sequence reads: CASSLLAGVEETQYF. The DNA of the CDR3 is TGTGCCAGCAGCTTACTAGCGGGGGTTGAAGAGACCCAGTACTTC.

The chain combines TRBV6-5 with TRBJ2-7; tentative D call: TRBD2 (5 bases). The CDR3 spans 14 residues. Trimming cost V 5 bases and J 4 bases, with 15 bases left between them. The germline V gene has CDR1 MNHEY and CDR2 SVGAGI. CDR3 bases: TGTGCCAGCAGTCCCTCGGGAAAGCAATACGAGCAGTACTTC. Its protein product is CASSPSGKQYEQYF.

CDR3 DNA sequence: TGTGCCAGCAGCCAAGACCGGGGAGATACGCAGTATTTT. This encodes CASSQDRGDTQYF. J is TRBJ2-3 and V is TRBV3-1 (or the pseudogene TRBV3-2), with a weak D call TRBD2 (5 bases). The germline V gene encodes CDR1 LGHDT and CDR2 YNNKEL (reference sequence). The length of the CDR3 is 13 residues. The V and J ends lost 0 bases and 5 bases respectively, with 6 bases between them.

This CDR3 reads CASSLVSSSLGETQYF. DNA for the CDR3: TGCGCCAGCAGCTTGGTGTCTAGCTCGCTCGGAGAGACCCAGTACTTC. The rearrangement uses TRBV5-1 and TRBJ2-5, with D perhaps matching TRBD2 (5 bases). Germline CDR1 and CDR2: SGHRS and YFSETQ. This CDR3 has 16 amino acids. Trimming removed 0 bases at V and 4 bases at J, with 16 bases between.

This clone was detected a few times. This sequence joins TRBV7-2 and TRBJ2-7; 14 bases agree with TRBD2. This CDR3 comprises 15 residues. The trim removed 4 bases at V and 7 bases at J, leaving 6 bases unmatched. CDR1 and CDR2 (germline): SGHTA, FQGNSA. CDR3 residues: CASSYRLAGGREQYF. CDR3 nucleotide sequence: TGTGCCAGCAGCTACCGACTAGCGGGGGGGCGGGAGCAGTACTTC.

In nucleotides, the CDR3 is TGTGCCAGCAGTATCCGGGACAGGCCCTACAATGAGCAGTTCTTC. It yields the protein CASSIRDRPYNEQFF. The J gene is TRBJ2-1, the V gene TRBV27, with TRBD1 identical over 8 bases. Unmatched junction bases numbered 5, after V lost 5 bases and J lost 2 bases. CDR1 and CDR2 (germline): MNHEY, SMNVEV (reference sequence). This CDR3 is built from 15 residues.